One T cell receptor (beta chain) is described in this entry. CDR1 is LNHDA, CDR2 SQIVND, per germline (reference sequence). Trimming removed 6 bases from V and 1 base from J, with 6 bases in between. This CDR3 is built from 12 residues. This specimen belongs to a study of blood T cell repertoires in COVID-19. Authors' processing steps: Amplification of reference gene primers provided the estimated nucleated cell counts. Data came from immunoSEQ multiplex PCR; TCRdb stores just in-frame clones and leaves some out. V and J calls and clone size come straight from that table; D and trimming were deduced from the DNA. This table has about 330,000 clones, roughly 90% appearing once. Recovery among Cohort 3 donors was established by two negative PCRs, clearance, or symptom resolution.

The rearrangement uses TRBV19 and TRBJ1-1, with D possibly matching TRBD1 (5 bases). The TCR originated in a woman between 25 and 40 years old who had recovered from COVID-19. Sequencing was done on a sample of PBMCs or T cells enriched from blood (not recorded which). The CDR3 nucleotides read TGTGCCAGTAGGGGGCGGAACACTGAAGCTTTCTTT. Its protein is CASRGRNTEAFF.